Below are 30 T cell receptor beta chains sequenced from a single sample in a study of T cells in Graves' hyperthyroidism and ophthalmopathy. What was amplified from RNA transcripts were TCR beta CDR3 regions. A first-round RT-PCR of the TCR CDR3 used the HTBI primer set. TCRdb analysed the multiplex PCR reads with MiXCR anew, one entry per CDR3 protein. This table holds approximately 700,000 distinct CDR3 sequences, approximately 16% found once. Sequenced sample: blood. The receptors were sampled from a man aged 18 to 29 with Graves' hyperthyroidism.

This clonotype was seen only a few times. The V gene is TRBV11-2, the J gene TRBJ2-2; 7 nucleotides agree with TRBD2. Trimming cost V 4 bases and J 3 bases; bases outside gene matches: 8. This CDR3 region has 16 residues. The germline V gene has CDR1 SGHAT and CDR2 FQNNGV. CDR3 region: CASSSSGILHTGELFF. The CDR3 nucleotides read TGTGCCAGCAGCTCGAGCGGGATCCTCCACACCGGGGAGCTGTTTTTT.

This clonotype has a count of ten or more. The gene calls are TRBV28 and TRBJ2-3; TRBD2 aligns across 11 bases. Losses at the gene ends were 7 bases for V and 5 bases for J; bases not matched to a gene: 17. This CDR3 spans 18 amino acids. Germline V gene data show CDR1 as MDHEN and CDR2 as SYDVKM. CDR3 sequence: CASTLAGGPTRTGDTQYF. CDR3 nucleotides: TGTGCCAGCACGTTAGCGGGAGGGCCGACTCGTACCGGAGATACGCAGTATTTT.

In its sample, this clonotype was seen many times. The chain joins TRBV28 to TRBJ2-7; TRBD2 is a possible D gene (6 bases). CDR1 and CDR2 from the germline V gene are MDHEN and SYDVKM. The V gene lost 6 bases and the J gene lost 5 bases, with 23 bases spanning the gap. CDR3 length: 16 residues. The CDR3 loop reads CASSEPGSGVYDEQYF. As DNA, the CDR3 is TGTGCCAGCAGCGAACCTGGTTCGGGAGTATATGACGAGCAGTACTTC.

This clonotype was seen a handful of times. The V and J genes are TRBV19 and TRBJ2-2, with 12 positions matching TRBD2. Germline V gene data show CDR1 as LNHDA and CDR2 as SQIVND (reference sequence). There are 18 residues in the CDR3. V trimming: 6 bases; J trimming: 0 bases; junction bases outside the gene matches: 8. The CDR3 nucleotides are TGTGCCAGTAGACCCTTACGACTAGCGGGAGCGAACACCGGGGAGCTGTTTTTT. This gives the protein CASRPLRLAGANTGELFF. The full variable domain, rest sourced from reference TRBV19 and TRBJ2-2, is DGGITQSPKYLFRKEGQNVTLSCEQNLNHDAMYWYRQDPGQGLRLIYYSQIVNDFQKGDIAEGYSVSREKKESFPLTVTSAQKNPTAFYLCASRPLRLAGANTGELFFGEGSRLTVL.

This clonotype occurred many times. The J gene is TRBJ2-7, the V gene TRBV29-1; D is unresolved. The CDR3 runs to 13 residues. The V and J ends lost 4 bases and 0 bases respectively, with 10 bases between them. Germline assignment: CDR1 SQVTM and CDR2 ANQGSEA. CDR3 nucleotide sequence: TGCAGCGTTGGATGGCCGGGCTCCTACGAGCAGTACTTC. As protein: CSVGWPGSYEQYF.

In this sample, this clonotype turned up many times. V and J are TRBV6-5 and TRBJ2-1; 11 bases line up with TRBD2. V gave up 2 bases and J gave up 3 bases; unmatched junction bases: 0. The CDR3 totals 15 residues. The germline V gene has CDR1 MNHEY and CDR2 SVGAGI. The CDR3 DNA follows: TGTGCCAGCAGTTACGGACTAGCGGGCTACAATGAGCAGTTCTTC. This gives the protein CASSYGLAGYNEQFF.

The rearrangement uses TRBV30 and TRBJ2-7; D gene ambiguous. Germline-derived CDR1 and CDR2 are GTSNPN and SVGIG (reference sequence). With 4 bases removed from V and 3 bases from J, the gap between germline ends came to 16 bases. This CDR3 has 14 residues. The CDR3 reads CAWILGGNGYEQYF. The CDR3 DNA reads TGTGCCTGGATCCTCGGTGGAAATGGCTACGAGCAGTACTTC.

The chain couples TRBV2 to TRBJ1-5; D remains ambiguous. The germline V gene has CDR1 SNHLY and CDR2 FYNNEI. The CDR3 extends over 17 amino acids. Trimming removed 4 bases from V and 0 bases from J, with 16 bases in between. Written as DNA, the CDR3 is TGTGCCAGCAGTGCACCCGACTCAGACTATAGCAATCAGCCCCAGCATTTT. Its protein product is CASSAPDSDYSNQPQHF.

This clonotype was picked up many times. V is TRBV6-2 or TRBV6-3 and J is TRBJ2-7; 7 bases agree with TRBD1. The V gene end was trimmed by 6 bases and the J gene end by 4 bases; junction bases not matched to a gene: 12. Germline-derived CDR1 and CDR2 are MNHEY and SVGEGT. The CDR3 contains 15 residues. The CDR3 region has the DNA TGTGCCAGCAGACTTGAACCGGGACAGCCTTACGAGCAGTACTTC. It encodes CASRLEPGQPYEQYF.

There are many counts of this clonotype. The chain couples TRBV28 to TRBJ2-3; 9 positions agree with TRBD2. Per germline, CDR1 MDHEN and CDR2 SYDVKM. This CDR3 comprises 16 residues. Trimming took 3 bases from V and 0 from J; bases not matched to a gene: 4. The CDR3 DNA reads TGTGCCAGCAGTTTCCCCGGGACTAGCAGCACAGATACGCAGTATTTT. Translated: CASSFPGTSSTDTQYF.

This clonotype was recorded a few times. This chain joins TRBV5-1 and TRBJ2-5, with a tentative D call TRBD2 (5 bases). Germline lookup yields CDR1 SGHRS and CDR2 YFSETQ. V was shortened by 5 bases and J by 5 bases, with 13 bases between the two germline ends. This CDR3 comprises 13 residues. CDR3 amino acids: CASSTGRRETQYF. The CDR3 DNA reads TGCGCCAGCAGTACCGGGCGGAGGGAGACCCAGTACTTC.

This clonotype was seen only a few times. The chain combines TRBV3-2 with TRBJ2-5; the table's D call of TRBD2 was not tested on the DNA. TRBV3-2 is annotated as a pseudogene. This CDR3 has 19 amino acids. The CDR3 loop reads CASSQAIPLRAGNGETQYF. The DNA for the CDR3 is TGTGCCAGCAGCCAAGCCATACCCCTCAGAGCGGGAAATGGGGAGACCCAGTACTTC.

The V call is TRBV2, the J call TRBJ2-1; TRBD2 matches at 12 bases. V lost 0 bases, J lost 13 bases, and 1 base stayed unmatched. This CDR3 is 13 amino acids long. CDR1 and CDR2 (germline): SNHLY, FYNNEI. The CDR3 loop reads CASSEATSGGQFF. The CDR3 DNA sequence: TGTGCCAGCAGTGAAGCGACTAGCGGGGGACAGTTCTTC.

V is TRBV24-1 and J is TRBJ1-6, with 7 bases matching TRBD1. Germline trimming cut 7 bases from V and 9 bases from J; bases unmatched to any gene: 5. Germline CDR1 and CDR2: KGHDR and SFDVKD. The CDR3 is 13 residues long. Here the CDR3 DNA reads TGTGCCACCAGATCGACAGGGTCTTCACCCCTCCACTTT. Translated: CATRSTGSSPLHF.

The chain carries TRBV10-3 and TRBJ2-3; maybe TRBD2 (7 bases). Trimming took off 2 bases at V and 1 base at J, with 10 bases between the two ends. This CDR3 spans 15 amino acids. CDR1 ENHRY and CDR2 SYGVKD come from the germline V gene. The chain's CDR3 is CAISEGGGGTDTQYF. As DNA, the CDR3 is TGTGCCATCAGTGAGGGGGGGGGCGGCACAGATACGCAGTATTTT.

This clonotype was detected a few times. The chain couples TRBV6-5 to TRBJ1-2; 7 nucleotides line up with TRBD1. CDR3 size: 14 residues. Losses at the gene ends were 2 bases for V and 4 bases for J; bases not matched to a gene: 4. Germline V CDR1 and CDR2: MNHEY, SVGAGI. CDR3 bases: TGTGCCAGCAGTTACCTACAGGGGAGCTATGGCTACACCTTC. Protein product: CASSYLQGSYGYTF.

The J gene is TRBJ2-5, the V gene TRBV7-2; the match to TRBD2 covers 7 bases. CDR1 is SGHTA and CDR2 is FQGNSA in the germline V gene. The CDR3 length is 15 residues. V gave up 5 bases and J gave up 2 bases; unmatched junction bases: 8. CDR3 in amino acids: CASSRFGTTQETQYF. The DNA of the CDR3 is TGTGCCAGCAGCCGCTTCGGGACTACGCAAGAGACCCAGTACTTC. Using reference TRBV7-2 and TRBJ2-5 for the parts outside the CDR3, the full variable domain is GAGVSQSPSNKVTEKGKDVELRCDPISGHTALYWYRQSLGQGLEFLIYFQGNSAPDKSGLPSDRFSAERTGGSVSTLTIQRTQQEDSAVYLCASSRFGTTQETQYFGPGTRLLVL.

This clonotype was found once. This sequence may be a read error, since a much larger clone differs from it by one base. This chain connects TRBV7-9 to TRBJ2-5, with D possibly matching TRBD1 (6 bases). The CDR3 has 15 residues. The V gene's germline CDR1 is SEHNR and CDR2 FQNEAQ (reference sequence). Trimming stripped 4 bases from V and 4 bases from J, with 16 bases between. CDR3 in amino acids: CASSCLGQGRETQYF. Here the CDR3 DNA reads TGTGCCAGCAGCTGCCTCGGGCAGGGGCGAGAGACCCAGTACTTC. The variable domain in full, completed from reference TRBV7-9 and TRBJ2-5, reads DTGVSQNPRHKITKRGQNVTFRCDPISEHNRLYWYRQTLGQGPEFLTYFQNEAQLEKSRLLSDRFSAERPKGSFSTLEIQRTEQGDSAMYLCASSCLGQGRETQYFGPGTRLLVL.

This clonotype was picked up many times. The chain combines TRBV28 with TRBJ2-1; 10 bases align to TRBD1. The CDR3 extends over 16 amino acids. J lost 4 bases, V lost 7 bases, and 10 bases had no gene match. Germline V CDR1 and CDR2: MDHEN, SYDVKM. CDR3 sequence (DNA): TGTGCCAGCACTCCACTTCCGGGACAGGGGTACAATGAGCAGTTCTTC. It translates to CASTPLPGQGYNEQFF.

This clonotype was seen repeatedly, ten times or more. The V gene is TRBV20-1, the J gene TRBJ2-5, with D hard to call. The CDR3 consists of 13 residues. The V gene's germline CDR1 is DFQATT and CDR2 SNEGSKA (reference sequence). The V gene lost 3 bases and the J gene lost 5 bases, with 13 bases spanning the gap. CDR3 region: CSASFGPGETQYF. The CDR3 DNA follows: TGCAGTGCTAGCTTCGGGCCCGGGGAGACCCAGTACTTC.

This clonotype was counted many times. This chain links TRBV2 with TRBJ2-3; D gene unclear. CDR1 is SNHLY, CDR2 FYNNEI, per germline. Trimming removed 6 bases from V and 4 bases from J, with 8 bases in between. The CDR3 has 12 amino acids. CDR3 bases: TGTGCCAGCAGCTACCCCGCAGATACGCAGTATTTT. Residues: CASSYPADTQYF.

The CDR3 region has the DNA TGTGCCAGCAGCCCTAGCGGGAGCCCCGCCAATGAGCAGTTCTTC. Translation gives CASSPSGSPANEQFF. This chain uses TRBV7-9 with TRBJ2-1, with TRBD2 matching over 10 bases. After removal of 5 bases from V and 6 bases from J, the junction contained 7 bases not matched to a gene. Germline V CDR1 and CDR2: SEHNR, FQNEAQ (reference sequence). The CDR3 runs 15 residues.

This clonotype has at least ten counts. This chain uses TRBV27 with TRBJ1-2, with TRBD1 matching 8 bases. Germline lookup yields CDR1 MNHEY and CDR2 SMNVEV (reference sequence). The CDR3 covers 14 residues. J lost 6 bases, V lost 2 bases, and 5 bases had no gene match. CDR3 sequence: CASSLTTGEDGYTF. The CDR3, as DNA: TGTGCCAGCAGTTTAACGACAGGGGAGGATGGCTACACCTTC.

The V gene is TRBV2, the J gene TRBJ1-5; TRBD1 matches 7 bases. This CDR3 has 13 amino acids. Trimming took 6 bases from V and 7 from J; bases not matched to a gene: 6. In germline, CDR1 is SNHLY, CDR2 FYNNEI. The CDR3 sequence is CASRGTESQPQHF. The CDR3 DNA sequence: TGTGCCAGCAGGGGGACAGAGAGCCAGCCCCAGCATTTT.

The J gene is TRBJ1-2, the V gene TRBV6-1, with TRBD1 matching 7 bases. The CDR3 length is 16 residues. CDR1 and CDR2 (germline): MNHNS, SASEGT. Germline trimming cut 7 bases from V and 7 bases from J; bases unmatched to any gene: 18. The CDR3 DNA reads TGTGCCAGCACCCTAAGACAGGGCGCCGTCCAGGGTGGCTACACCTTC. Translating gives CASTLRQGAVQGGYTF.

The chain's CDR3 is CATASGTNTGELFF. In DNA, the CDR3 is TGTGCCACCGCGAGCGGGACGAACACCGGGGAGCTGTTTTTT. The V gene is TRBV7-3, the J gene TRBJ2-2; TRBD2 matches 7 bases. With V trimmed by 10 bases and J by 0 bases, 5 bases remained unmatched. The CDR3 sequence is 14 residues long. Germline-derived CDR1 and CDR2 are SGHTA and FQGTGA.

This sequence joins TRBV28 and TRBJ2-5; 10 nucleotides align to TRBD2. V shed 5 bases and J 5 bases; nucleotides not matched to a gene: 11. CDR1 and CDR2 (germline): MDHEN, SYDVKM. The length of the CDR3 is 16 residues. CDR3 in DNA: TGTGCCAGCAGTCCATGGGTAGCGGGAGGTCAGGAGACCCAGTACTTC. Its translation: CASSPWVAGGQETQYF.

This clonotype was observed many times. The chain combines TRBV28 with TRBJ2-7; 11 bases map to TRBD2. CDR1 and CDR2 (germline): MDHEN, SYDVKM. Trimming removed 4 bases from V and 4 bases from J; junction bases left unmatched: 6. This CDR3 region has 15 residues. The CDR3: CASSYGLAGNYEQYF. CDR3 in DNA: TGTGCCAGCAGTTACGGACTAGCGGGTAATTACGAGCAGTACTTC.

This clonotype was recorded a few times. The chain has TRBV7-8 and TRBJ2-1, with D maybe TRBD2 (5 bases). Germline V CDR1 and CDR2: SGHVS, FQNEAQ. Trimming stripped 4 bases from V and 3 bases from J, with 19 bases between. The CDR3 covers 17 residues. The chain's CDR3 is CASSSPRGNINYNEQFF. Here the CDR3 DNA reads TGTGCCAGCAGCTCCCCTCGGGGTAACATCAACTACAATGAGCAGTTCTTC.

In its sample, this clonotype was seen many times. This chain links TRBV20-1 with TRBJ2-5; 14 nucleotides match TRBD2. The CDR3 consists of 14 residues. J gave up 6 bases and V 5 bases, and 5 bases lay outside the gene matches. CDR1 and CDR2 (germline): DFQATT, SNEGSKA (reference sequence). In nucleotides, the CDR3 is TGCAGTGCTGGGACTAGCGGGAGTGGGAAGACCCAGTACTTC. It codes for CSAGTSGSGKTQYF.